In this sample, the clone carrying this T cell receptor (beta chain) turned up many times. The antigen remains unidentified. Germline CDR1 reads MGHRA; CDR2 reads YSYEKL. This CDR3 contains 16 residues. Trimming shortened V by 0 bases and J by 1 base, and 13 bases separated the two germline ends. In the authors' workflow: To classify distant metastasis in papillary thyroid cancer, a model was built from CDR3 differences across clinicopathological groups. TCRdb re-called the PCR reads via MiXCR. The V and J calls were determined by TCRdb, not by the authors. The profile covers 30,000 to 35,000 clones, with approximately 16% appearing a single time and 3.4% taken by the ten largest. No patient received treatment before thyroid surgery. This specimen belongs to a study of metastatic and nonmetastatic thyroid tumors. Study information: A comparison of repertoires was made across blood and tumor or nodule tissue from malignant and benign thyroid patients. Points from the study as a whole: Malignant thyroid tumors reportedly exceeded benign nodules significantly in TCR beta diversity, with the difference appearing in blood and tumor.

The sample comprised blood. The chain couples TRBV4-1 to TRBJ2-7; possible D gene TRBD1, 5 bases. The sequence derives from a female donor with papillary thyroid cancer or a benign thyroid nodule (not recorded which). Some clones in this sample may be carry-over from other donors' samples. The CDR3 spells CASSQDRTLSSYEQYF. DNA of the CDR3: TGCGCCAGCAGCCAAGACAGGACACTTTCTTCCTACGAGCAGTACTTC.